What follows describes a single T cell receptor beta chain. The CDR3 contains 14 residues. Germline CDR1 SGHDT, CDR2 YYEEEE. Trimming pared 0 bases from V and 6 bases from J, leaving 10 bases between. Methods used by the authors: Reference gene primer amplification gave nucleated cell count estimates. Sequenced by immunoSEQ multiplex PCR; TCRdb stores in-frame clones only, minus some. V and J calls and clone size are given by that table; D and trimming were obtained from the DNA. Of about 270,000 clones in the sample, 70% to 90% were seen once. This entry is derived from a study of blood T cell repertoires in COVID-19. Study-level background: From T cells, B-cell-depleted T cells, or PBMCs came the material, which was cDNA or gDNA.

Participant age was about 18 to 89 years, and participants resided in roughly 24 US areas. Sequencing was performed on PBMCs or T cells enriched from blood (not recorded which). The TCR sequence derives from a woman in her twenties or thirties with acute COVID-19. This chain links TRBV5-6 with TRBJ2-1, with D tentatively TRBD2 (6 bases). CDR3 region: CASSLADYLNEQFF. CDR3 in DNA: TGTGCCAGCAGCTTGGCGGACTACCTCAATGAGCAGTTCTTC.